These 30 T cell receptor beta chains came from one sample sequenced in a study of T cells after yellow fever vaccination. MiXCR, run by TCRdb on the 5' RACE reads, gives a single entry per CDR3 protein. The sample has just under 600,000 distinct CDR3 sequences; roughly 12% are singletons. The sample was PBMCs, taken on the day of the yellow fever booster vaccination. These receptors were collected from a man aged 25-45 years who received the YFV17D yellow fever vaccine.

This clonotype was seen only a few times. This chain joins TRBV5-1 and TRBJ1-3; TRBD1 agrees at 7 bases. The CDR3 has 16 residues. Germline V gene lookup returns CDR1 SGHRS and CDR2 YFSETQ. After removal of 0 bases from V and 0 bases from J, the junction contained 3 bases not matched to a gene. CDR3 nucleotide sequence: TGCGCCAGCAGCTTGGGGGGACAGAACTCTGGAAACACCATATATTTT. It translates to CASSLGGQNSGNTIYF.

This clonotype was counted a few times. DNA of the CDR3: TGTGCCAGCAGCTTACTGGGGACCACGACCCAGTACTTC. Translating it yields CASSLLGTTTQYF. The chain joins TRBV7-9 to TRBJ2-5; either TRBD1 or TRBD2 may supply D (5 bases each). The germline V and J ends were trimmed by 2 bases and 7 bases, with 11 bases remaining between them. The CDR3 covers 13 residues. Germline V gene data show CDR1 as SEHNR and CDR2 as FQNEAQ (reference sequence).

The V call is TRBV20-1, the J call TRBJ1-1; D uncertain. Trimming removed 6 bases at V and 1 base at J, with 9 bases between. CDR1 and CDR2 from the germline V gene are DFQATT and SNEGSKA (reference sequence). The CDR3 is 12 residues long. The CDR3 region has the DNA TGCAGTGCGGCAGGACCGAACACTGAAGCTTTCTTT. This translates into CSAAGPNTEAFF.

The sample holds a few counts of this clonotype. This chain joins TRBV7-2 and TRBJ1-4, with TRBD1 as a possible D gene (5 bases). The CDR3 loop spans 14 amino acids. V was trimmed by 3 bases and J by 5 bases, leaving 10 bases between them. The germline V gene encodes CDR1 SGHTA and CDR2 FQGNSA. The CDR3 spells CASSFRGFNEKLFF. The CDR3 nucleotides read TGTGCCAGCAGCTTCCGGGGGTTCAATGAAAAACTGTTTTTT.

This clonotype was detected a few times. CDR3 nucleotide sequence: TGTGCCACCGAGGGCCCTTCGAAACGAACTCAAACATCAGCAGAGACCCAGTACTTC. This translates into CATEGPSKRTQTSAETQYF. This chain joins TRBV24-1 and TRBJ2-5; the D gene is possibly TRBD2 (5 bases). The CDR3 extends over 19 amino acids. Trimming took 9 bases from V and 4 from J, leaving 32 bases between them. Per the germline V gene, CDR1 is KGHDR and CDR2 is SFDVKD.

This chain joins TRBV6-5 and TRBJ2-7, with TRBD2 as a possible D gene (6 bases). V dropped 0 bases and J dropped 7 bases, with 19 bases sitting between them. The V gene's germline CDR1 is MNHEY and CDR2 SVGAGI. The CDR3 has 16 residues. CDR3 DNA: TGTGCCAGCAGTTACTCAGGGACCACCAGGACTACGGAGCAGTACTTC. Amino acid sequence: CASSYSGTTRTTEQYF.

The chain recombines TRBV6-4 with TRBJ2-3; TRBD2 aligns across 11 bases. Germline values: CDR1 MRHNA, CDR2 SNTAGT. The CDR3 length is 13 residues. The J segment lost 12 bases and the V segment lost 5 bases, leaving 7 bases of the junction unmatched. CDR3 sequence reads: CASSLSSGRPQYF. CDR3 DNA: TGTGCCAGCAGTCTTTCTAGCGGGAGGCCCCAGTATTTT.

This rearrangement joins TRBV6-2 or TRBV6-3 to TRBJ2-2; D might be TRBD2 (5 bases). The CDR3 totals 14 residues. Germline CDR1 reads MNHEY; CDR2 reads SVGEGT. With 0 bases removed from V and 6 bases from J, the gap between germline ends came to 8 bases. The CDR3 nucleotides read TGTGCCAGCAGTTACTCGTGGGAGCCCGGGGAGCTGTTTTTT. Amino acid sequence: CASSYSWEPGELFF.

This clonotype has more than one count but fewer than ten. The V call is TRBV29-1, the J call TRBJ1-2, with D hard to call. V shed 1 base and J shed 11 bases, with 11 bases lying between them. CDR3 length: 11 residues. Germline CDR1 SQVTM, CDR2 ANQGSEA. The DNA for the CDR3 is TGCAGCGTTGAAGGGAACCGGTGGTACACCTTC. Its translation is CSVEGNRWYTF. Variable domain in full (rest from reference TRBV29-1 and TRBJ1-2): SAVISQKPSRDICQRGTSLTIQCQVDSQVTMMFWYRQQPGQSLTLIATANQGSEATYESGFVIDKFPISRPNLTFSTLTVSNMSPEDSSIYLCSVEGNRWYTFGSGTRLTVV.

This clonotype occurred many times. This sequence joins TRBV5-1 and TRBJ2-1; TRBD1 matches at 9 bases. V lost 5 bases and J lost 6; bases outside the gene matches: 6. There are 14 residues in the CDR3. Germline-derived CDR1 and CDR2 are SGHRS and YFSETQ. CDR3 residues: CASSPGTGPNEQFF. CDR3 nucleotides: TGCGCCAGCAGTCCCGGGACAGGGCCCAATGAGCAGTTCTTC.

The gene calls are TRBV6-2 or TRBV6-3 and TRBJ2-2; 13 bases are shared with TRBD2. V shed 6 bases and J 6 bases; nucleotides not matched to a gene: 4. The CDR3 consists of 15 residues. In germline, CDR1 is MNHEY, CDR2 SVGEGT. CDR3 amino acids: CASRWTSGSSGELFF. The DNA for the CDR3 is TGTGCCAGCAGATGGACTAGCGGGAGCTCCGGGGAGCTGTTTTTT.

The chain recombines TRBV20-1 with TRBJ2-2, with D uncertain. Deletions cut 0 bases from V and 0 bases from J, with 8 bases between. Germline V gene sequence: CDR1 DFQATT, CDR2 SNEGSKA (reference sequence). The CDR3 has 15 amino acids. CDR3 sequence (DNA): TGCAGTGCTAGAGAGAGACTGGCGAACACCGGGGAGCTGTTTTTT. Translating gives CSARERLANTGELFF.

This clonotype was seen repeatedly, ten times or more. As DNA, the CDR3 is TGTGCCACCAGCAGAGACCATGTCACCGGGGAGCTGTTTTTT. Its protein is CATSRDHVTGELFF. The V call is TRBV15, the J call TRBJ2-2; D unresolved. The CDR3 spans 14 residues. The germline gives CDR1 LNHNV, CDR2 YYDKDF (reference sequence). Trimming left V 0 bases short and J 4 bases short, with 6 bases between.

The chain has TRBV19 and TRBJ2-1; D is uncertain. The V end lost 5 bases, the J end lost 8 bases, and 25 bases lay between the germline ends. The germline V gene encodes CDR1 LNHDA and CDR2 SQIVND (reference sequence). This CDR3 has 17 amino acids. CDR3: CASSAGTGSKSLYEQFF. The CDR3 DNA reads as TGTGCCAGTAGTGCAGGAACCGGGTCCAAAAGTCTCTATGAGCAGTTCTTC.

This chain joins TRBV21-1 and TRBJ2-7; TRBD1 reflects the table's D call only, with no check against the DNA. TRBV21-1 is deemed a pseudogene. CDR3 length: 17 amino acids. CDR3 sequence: CASSKGTGDRSTYEQYF. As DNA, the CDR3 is TGTGCCAGCAGCAAAGGAACCGGGGACAGGTCCACCTACGAGCAGTACTTC.

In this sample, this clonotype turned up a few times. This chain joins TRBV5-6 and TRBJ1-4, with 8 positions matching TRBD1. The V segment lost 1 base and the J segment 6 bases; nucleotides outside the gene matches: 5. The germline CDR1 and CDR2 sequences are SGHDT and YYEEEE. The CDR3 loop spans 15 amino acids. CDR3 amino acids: CASSLRPGGDEKLFF. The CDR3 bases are TGTGCCAGCAGCTTGAGGCCAGGGGGCGATGAAAAACTGTTTTTT.

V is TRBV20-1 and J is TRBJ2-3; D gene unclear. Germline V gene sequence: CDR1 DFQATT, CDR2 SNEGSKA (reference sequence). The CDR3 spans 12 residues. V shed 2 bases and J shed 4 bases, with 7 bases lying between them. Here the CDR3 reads CSARRHPDTQYF. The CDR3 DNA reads TGCAGTGCTAGACGGCACCCAGATACGCAGTATTTT.

Here the CDR3 DNA reads TGTGCCAGCCAAAGCGGGAGAACTTCCTACGAGCAGTACTTC. Its protein product is CASQSGRTSYEQYF. The gene calls are TRBV2 and TRBJ2-7, with 8 bases matching TRBD2. This CDR3 has 14 residues. V shed 8 bases and J 1 base; nucleotides not matched to a gene: 7. The germline V gene encodes CDR1 SNHLY and CDR2 FYNNEI.

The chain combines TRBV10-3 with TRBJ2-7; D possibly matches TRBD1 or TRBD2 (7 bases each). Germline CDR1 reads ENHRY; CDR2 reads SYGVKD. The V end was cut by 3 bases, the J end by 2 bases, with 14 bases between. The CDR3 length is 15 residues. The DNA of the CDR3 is TGTGCCATCAGTGAAGTCCAGGGGGGGACCTACGAGCAGTACTTC. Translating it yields CAISEVQGGTYEQYF.

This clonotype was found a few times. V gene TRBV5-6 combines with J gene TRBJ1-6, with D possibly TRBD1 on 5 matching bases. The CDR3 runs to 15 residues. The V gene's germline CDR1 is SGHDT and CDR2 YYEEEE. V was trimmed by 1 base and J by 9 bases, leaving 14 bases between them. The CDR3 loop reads CASSLFDSISSPLHF. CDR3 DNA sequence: TGTGCCAGCAGCTTGTTTGACAGCATATCTTCACCCCTCCACTTT.

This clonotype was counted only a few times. CDR3 DNA: TGTGCCAGCAGCCAAGAGGGCCGGACCGGGGAGCTGTTTTTT. It is translated as CASSQEGRTGELFF. The V gene is TRBV3-1, the J gene TRBJ2-2; no clear D gene. V was pared by 0 bases and J by 5 bases, with 7 bases between. The length of the CDR3 is 14 residues. The germline CDR1 and CDR2 sequences are LGHDT and YNNKEL (reference sequence).

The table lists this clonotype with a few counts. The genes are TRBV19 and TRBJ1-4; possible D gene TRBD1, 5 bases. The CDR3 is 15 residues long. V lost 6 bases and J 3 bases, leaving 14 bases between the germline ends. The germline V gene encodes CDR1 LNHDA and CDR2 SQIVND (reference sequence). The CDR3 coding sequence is TGTGCCAGTAGACACCGGGACTACCCTAATGAAAAACTGTTTTTT. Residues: CASRHRDYPNEKLFF.

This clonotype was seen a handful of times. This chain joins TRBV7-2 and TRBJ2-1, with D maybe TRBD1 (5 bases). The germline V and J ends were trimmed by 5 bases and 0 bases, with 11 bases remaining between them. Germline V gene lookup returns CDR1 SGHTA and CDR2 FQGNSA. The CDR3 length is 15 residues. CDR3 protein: CASSIRQSSYNEQFF. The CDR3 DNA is TGTGCCAGCAGCATCCGACAGAGCTCCTACAATGAGCAGTTCTTC.

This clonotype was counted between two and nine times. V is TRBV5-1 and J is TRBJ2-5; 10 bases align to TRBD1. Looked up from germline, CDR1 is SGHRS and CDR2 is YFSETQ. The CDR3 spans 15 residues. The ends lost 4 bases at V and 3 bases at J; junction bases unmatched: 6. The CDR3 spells CASSRAGTGEETQYF. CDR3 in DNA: TGCGCCAGCAGCAGAGCCGGGACAGGGGAAGAGACCCAGTACTTC.

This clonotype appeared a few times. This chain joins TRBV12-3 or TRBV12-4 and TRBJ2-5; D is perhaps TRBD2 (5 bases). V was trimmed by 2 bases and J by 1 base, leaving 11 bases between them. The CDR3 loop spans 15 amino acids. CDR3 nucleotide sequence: TGTGCCAGCAGTTTACTAGCTACCCCCCAAGAGACCCAGTACTTC. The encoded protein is CASSLLATPQETQYF.

CDR3 nucleotide sequence: TGCGCCAGCAGCCAAGATTTCGGGGCTGGGTATGGCTACACCTTC. Translating gives CASSQDFGAGYGYTF. The chain couples TRBV4-3 to TRBJ1-2; the D gene is possibly TRBD1 (5 bases). Between the trimmed V and J ends, which lost 0 bases and 5 bases, there was a span of 13 bases. The CDR3 runs 15 residues. The germline CDR1 and CDR2 sequences are LGHNA and YSLEER.

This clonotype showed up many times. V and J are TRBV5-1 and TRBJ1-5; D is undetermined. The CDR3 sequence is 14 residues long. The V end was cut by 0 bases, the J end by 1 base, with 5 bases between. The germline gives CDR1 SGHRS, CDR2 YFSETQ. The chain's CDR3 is CASSLDSSNQPQHF. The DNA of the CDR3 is TGCGCCAGCAGCTTGGACTCCAGCAATCAGCCCCAGCATTTT.

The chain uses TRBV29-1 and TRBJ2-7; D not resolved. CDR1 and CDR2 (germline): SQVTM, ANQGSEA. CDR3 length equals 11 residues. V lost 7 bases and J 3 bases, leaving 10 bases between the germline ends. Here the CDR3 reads CSAVHYYEQYF. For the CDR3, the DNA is TGCAGCGCCGTCCATTACTACGAGCAGTACTTC.

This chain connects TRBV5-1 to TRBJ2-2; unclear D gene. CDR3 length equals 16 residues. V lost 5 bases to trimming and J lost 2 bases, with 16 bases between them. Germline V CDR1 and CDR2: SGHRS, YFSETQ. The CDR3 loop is CASSRQENLNTGELFF. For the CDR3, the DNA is TGCGCCAGCAGTCGCCAGGAAAATTTAAACACCGGGGAGCTGTTTTTT.

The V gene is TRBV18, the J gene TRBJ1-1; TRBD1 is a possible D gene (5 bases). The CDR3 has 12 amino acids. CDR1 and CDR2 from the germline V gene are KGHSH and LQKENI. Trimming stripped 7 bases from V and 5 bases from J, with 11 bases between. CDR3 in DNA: TGTGCCAGCTTCTACGGGGGGACTGAAGCTTTCTTT. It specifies CASFYGGTEAFF.